This T cell receptor (beta chain) is from a study of T-cell memory formation after mild COVID-19. Between the trimmed V and J ends, which lost 1 base and 5 bases, there was a span of 11 bases. The CDR3 totals 15 residues. Germline loops: CDR1 SEHNR, CDR2 FQNEAQ (reference sequence). TCRdb analysed the 5' RACE reads with MiXCR anew, one entry per CDR3 protein. The sample contains almost 550,000 distinct CDR3 sequences, roughly 22% of which appear only once. Material for sequencing was PBMCs or a T cell subset sorted from them (not recorded which). J is TRBJ1-4 and V is TRBV7-9, with D possibly being TRBD1 (5 bases). This receptor was obtained from an adult woman who had mild COVID-19 (a few samples of this study predate the infection). Cell type and time point are not known. CDR3 sequence: CASSLGQQENEKLFF. In DNA, the CDR3 is TGTGCCAGCAGCTTAGGTCAACAGGAGAATGAAAAACTGTTTTTT.